Below are 12 T cell receptor beta chains sequenced from a single sample in a study of blood T cell repertoires in COVID-19. The assay was immunoSEQ multiplex PCR, and TCRdb's table has in-frame clones only and misses some. Of over 150,000 clones in the sample, about 86% were seen once. The sample consisted of peripheral blood. Receptors originate from a man aged 45-65 years with active or convalescent COVID-19.

J is TRBJ1-2 and V is TRBV6-5; weak D call: TRBD1 (6 bases). Germline V gene data show CDR1 as MNHEY and CDR2 as SVGAGI. This CDR3 has 14 amino acids. Trimming removed 2 bases from V and 7 bases from J, with 14 bases in between. The CDR3 here is CASSYVGTGPGYTF. CDR3 bases: TGTGCCAGCAGTTACGTGGGCACAGGGCCTGGCTACACCTTC.

The chain recombines TRBV5-1 with TRBJ2-3; the match to TRBD2 covers 7 bases. Losses at the gene ends were 1 base for V and 2 bases for J; bases not matched to a gene: 4. CDR3 length equals 15 residues. In germline, CDR1 is SGHRS, CDR2 YFSETQ. The CDR3 loop is CASSLNGGYTDTQYF. The CDR3 DNA reads TGCGCCAGCAGCTTGAACGGGGGGTACACAGATACGCAGTATTTT.

The chain combines TRBV6-5 with TRBJ2-3; 8 nucleotides match TRBD1. The V and J ends lost 4 bases and 2 bases, in that order; junction bases with no gene match: 5. CDR3 size: 15 residues. Looked up from germline, CDR1 is MNHEY and CDR2 is SVGAGI. The CDR3 DNA is TGTGCCAGCAGTTTGGACAGGGCCGCCACAGATACGCAGTATTTT. Translation: CASSLDRAATDTQYF.

The chain has TRBV3-1 (or the pseudogene TRBV3-2) and TRBJ1-5; the D gene is possibly TRBD1 (6 bases). The length of the CDR3 is 17 residues. Germline loops: CDR1 LGHDT, CDR2 YNNKEL (reference sequence). Trimming stripped 3 bases from V and 1 base from J, with 16 bases between. The CDR3 region has the DNA TGTGCCAGCAGCCAGGGGAGCGGGGGGCTAAGCAATCAGCCCCAGCATTTT. Protein sequence: CASSQGSGGLSNQPQHF.

This clone was seen only once. The chain recombines TRBV4-2 with TRBJ2-7; TRBD2 aligns across 7 bases. Looked up from germline, CDR1 is LGHNA and CDR2 is YNFKEQ. The ends lost 1 base at V and 4 bases at J; junction bases unmatched: 13. This CDR3 comprises 17 residues. CDR3 protein: CASSQGPGREVRYEQYF. The CDR3 coding sequence is TGTGCCAGCAGCCAAGGTCCAGGGAGGGAGGTAAGGTACGAGCAGTACTTC.

This rearrangement joins TRBV4-3 to TRBJ2-3; TRBD2 matches at 12 bases. Per the germline V gene, CDR1 is LGHNA and CDR2 is YSLEER. The CDR3 is 20 amino acids. V dropped 2 bases and J dropped 0; count of bases not matched to a gene: 12. This CDR3 is CASSQTQTSGGLSSTDTQYF. The CDR3 DNA reads as TGCGCCAGCAGCCAAACCCAGACTAGCGGGGGACTATCTAGCACAGATACGCAGTATTTT.

This clone was picked up one time. V and J are TRBV5-8 and TRBJ1-6, with TRBD1 identical over 8 bases. This CDR3 region has 14 residues. The trim removed 1 base at V and 8 bases at J, leaving 2 bases unmatched. Germline loops: CDR1 SGHTS, CDR2 YDEGEE. In DNA, the CDR3 is TGTGCCAGCAGCTTGCAGGGGGCTTATTCACCCCTCCACTTT. Translation gives CASSLQGAYSPLHF.

J is TRBJ1-6 and V is TRBV7-8; D is possibly TRBD1 (5 bases). V lost 0 bases, J lost 10 bases, and 13 bases lay in between. Germline loops: CDR1 SGHVS, CDR2 FQNEAQ. The CDR3 consists of 15 residues. This chain's CDR3 is CASSLASGMESPLHF. In DNA form, the CDR3 reads TGTGCCAGCAGCTTAGCATCAGGGATGGAATCACCCCTCCACTTT.

In its sample, this clone was seen a few times. The rearrangement uses TRBV29-1 and TRBJ2-7, with a possible D match to TRBD1 (5 bases). The V end lost 7 bases, the J end lost 6 bases, and 13 bases lay between the germline ends. The CDR3 runs to 11 residues. Germline CDR1 SQVTM, CDR2 ANQGSEA. The CDR3 bases are TGCAGCGCCGAAACGGACATCGAGCAGTACTTC. It specifies CSAETDIEQYF.

The chain uses TRBV25-1 and TRBJ2-3; 10 bases are shared with TRBD2. Unmatched junction bases numbered 7, after V lost 10 bases and J lost 3 bases. The length of the CDR3 is 14 residues. The germline gives CDR1 MGHDK, CDR2 SYGVNS. CDR3 nucleotide sequence: TGTGCCACCCACCCGACTAGCGGGACAGATACGCAGTATTTT. Translated, it gives CATHPTSGTDTQYF.

This clone was recorded only once. The rearrangement uses TRBV5-1 and TRBJ2-7, with TRBD2 matching over 7 bases. The CDR3 consists of 15 residues. J gave up 5 bases and V 0 bases, and 8 bases lay outside the gene matches. Germline CDR1 SGHRS, CDR2 YFSETQ. The CDR3 nucleotides read TGCGCCAGCAGCTTGGCCCTGGGCGGGAGCCACGAGCAGTACTTC. Translated, it gives CASSLALGGSHEQYF.

This chain connects TRBV2 to TRBJ2-1, with D uncertain. This CDR3 has 14 residues. CDR1 is SNHLY, CDR2 FYNNEI, per germline. V lost 4 bases and J lost 7, with 14 bases in between. CDR3: CASSVTPPGNEQFF. As DNA, the CDR3 is TGTGCCAGCAGTGTGACTCCACCGGGTAATGAGCAGTTCTTC.